The sequence of this TCR beta chain was determined in a study of tumor-infiltrating lymphocytes in primary liver carcinoma. Unsorted whole blood yielded blood RNA, and germline DNA was extracted as well. Patients were chronically HBV-infected and treatment-naive. The CDR3 extends over 14 amino acids. V dropped 5 bases and J dropped 4; count of bases not matched to a gene: 4. Germline V CDR1 and CDR2: SGHRS, YFSETQ. The template, about 550 ng total RNA, yielded TCR beta cDNA made with a constant-region primer. It was through three nested multiplex PCR rounds of slightly modified ARM-PCR that TCR beta libraries arose. PCR rounds one and two used TRBV1-TRBV30 forward primers with a C-beta reverse primer for 10 cycles each. TCRdb called the multiplex PCR reads again in MiXCR, with one record for every CDR3 protein. The data hold nearly 200,000 distinct CDR3 sequences, with 65% observed a single time.

The specimen was peripheral blood. The receptor comes from a woman aged 60 to 75 with primary liver carcinoma and hepatitis B virus infection. The chain uses TRBV5-1 and TRBJ2-1; 9 bases agree with TRBD2. Written as DNA, the CDR3 is TGCGCCAGCAGTTCGGCGGGAGGGTACAATGAGCAGTTCTTC. It is translated as CASSSAGGYNEQFF. Filled out from reference TRBV5-1 and TRBJ2-1, the complete variable domain reads KAGVTQTPRYLIKTRGQQVTLSCSPISGHRSVSWYQQTPGQGLQFLFEYFSETQRNKGNFPGRFSGRQFSNSRSEMNVSTLELGDSALYLCASSSAGGYNEQFFGPGTRLTVL.